This T cell receptor (beta chain) was retrieved from a study of Ad26.COV2.S vaccination and SARS-CoV-2 variants. Study information: Once or twice, 56 days apart, Ad26.COV2.S was delivered intramuscularly.

Only in-frame clones appear in the TCRdb table, and some are missing; sequencing was by immunoSEQ multiplex PCR. The table has around 250,000 clones, 80% to 90% seen once. Stated treatment: approximately 18 received Ad26.COV2.S at low or high dose, single or two shots; about five received placebo; per-sample allocation not given. Collection of the samples took place on day 63 after the first injection of vaccine or placebo. The germline gives CDR1 SNHLY, CDR2 FYNNEI. The junction had 9 bases not matched to a gene; V was cut back by 6 bases and J by 7 bases. The length of the CDR3 is 15 residues. The sequencing used peripheral blood, collected in a trial of Ad26.COV2.S vaccine versus placebo. The chain carries TRBV2 and TRBJ2-1; TRBD1 agrees at 10 bases. The receptor's source is a person between 18 and 59 years old who received the Ad26.COV2.S COVID-19 vaccine or a placebo. The CDR3 nucleotides read TGTGCCAGCAGCTCCGACAGGGGGCGTCGAAATGAGCAGTTCTTC. Translation gives CASSSDRGRRNEQFF. The full variable domain, completed using reference TRBV2 and TRBJ2-1, is EPEVTQTPSHQVTQMGQEVILRCVPISNHLYFYWYRQILGQKVEFLVSFYNNEISEKSEIFDDQFSVERPDGSNFTLKIRSTKLEDSAMYFCASSSDRGRRNEQFFGPGTRLTVL.